Following are 10 T cell receptor beta chains from one sample sequenced in a study of long-term antiretroviral therapy in people with HIV (dated by TCRdb to about 2022). Sequencing of the TRB variable region was done with the immunoSEQ hsTCRB v3.0 assay at survey level resolution. The table was pulled from immuneACCESS by TCRdb, which kept in-frame rearrangements only. Such tables lose some clones; where checked, under half of the loss comes from unresolved V genes, and the rest has no known cause. The sample has over 30,000 clones on record, approximately 74% of them singletons. The ten largest clonotypes hold around 3.6% of the sample. The sequenced sample was unsorted PBMCs, obtained 3 years after starting antiretroviral therapy. These receptors were taken from a man aged 45-60 years with HIV.

J is TRBJ2-1 and V is TRBV7-8, with a possible D match to TRBD2 (5 bases). The germline V gene encodes CDR1 SGHVS and CDR2 FQNEAQ. The CDR3 contains 13 residues. The V and J ends lost 5 bases and 6 bases respectively, with 11 bases between them. CDR3 sequence reads: CASSSGPLNEQFF. DNA for the CDR3: TGTGCCAGCAGCAGCGGACCCCTCAATGAGCAGTTCTTC.

The V call is TRBV7-8, the J call TRBJ1-5, with 9 bases identical to TRBD1. The junction had 13 bases not matched to a gene; V was cut back by 5 bases and J by 5 bases. The CDR3 has 17 amino acids. Germline V gives CDR1 SGHVS, CDR2 FQNEAQ. The CDR3 loop is CASSPRSGTGKDQPQHF. The CDR3 bases are TGTGCCAGCAGCCCCCGATCCGGGACAGGGAAGGATCAGCCCCAGCATTTT.

This chain joins TRBV11-3 and TRBJ2-1; 7 positions agree with TRBD2. The ends lost 1 base at V and 5 bases at J; junction bases unmatched: 5. Germline V CDR1 and CDR2: SGHNT, YENEEA. This CDR3 comprises 15 residues. The CDR3 is CASSLGGGSHNEQFF. CDR3 sequence (DNA): TGTGCCAGCAGCTTAGGCGGCGGGAGCCACAATGAGCAGTTCTTC.

The genes are TRBV14 and TRBJ1-4; D possibly corresponds to TRBD1 (5 bases). CDR1 and CDR2 (germline): SGHDN, FVKESK. V was cut by 4 bases and J by 7 bases, with 10 bases left in between. This CDR3 has 13 residues. CDR3 in DNA: TGTGCCAGCAGCCGTGGGGGGTCTGAAAAACTGTTTTTT. It codes for CASSRGGSEKLFF.

The J gene is TRBJ1-1, the V gene TRBV27, with 9 nucleotides matching TRBD1. V lost 5 bases and J lost 3; bases outside the gene matches: 4. The germline V gene encodes CDR1 MNHEY and CDR2 SMNVEV (reference sequence). The CDR3 length is 14 residues. The DNA of the CDR3 is TGTGCCAGCAGTCTGGGGACAGGGTACACTGAAGCTTTCTTT. As protein: CASSLGTGYTEAFF.

J is TRBJ1-4 and V is TRBV21-1. TRBV21-1 is noted as a pseudogene. The CDR3 consists of 16 residues. The CDR3 coding sequence is TGTGCCAGCAGCCCCCAGAGCGGGGTTTCTAATGAAAAACTGTTTTTT. This encodes CASSPQSGVSNEKLFF.

The chain uses TRBV21-1 and TRBJ2-4; the table's D call of TRBD2 was not tested on the DNA. TRBV21-1 represents a pseudogene. CDR3 length: 17 residues. The CDR3 is CASSALGGPTTKNIQYF. The CDR3 bases are TGTGCCAGCAGCGCCCTCGGAGGGCCAACCACCAAAAACATTCAGTACTTC.

The chain combines TRBV6-5 with TRBJ1-5; D uncertain. Germline V gives CDR1 MNHEY, CDR2 SVGAGI. V shed 8 bases and J shed 1 base, with 3 bases lying between them. The CDR3 is 11 residues long. In DNA, the CDR3 is TGTGCCAGCGGGAGCAATCAGCCCCAGCATTTT. Translation: CASGSNQPQHF.

The chain is built from TRBV23-1 and TRBJ2-4; TRBD1 agrees at 7 bases. TRBV23-1 is recorded as an ORF, its role being uncertain. There are 16 residues in the CDR3. The J segment lost 4 bases and the V segment lost 8 bases, leaving 14 bases of the junction unmatched. CDR3 residues: CASHYLQDRSKNIQYF. The DNA of the CDR3 is TGCGCCAGCCACTACCTTCAGGACAGGTCGAAAAACATTCAGTACTTC.

This chain joins TRBV11-2 and TRBJ2-3; D gene unclear. The CDR3 sequence is 11 residues long. In germline, CDR1 is SGHAT, CDR2 FQNNGV. The ends were cut back, 4 bases at V and 3 bases at J, with 2 bases in the middle. CDR3 sequence reads: CASSSTDTQYF. DNA for the CDR3: TGTGCCAGCAGCTCAACAGATACGCAGTATTTT.